The 29 T cell receptor beta chains presented below share a single source sample, sequenced in a study of shared clonotypes between healthy human individuals (dated by TCRdb to the early 2020s). The method behind the library was the immunoSEQ multiplex PCR assay. TCRdb obtained this table from immuneACCESS and retained in-frame rearrangements with V and J assigned. These tables miss some clones; where compared with another copy, unresolved V genes account for less than half of the shortfall, and the remainder is unexplained. The sample table lists approximately 2.1 million clones, approximately 95% of them with a count of one. The ten biggest clones cover 0.39% of the sample. What was sequenced was naive CD4+ T cells from PBMCs. According to the study, the label for this sample's cell subset or site signals: CD45RA+ positively selected. These receptors all stem from a young man in good health. Some clones in this sample may be carry-over from other donors' samples.

This clone was seen just once. The chain employs TRBV2 and TRBJ2-1; possible D gene TRBD1, 7 bases. The CDR3 length is 12 residues. With 8 bases removed from V and 12 bases from J, the gap between germline ends came to 17 bases. In germline, CDR1 is SNHLY, CDR2 FYNNEI. CDR3 sequence reads: CASERQGGPQFF. DNA for the CDR3: TGTGCCAGCGAGAGGCAGGGGGGACCGCAGTTCTTC.

The genes are TRBV10-3 and TRBJ1-5, with D hard to call. This CDR3 contains 13 residues. Germline CDR1 and CDR2: ENHRY and SYGVKD. Trimming stripped 4 bases from V and 4 bases from J, with 8 bases between. The CDR3 region is CAISGVQNQPQHF. Here the CDR3 DNA reads TGTGCCATCAGTGGTGTTCAAAATCAGCCCCAGCATTTT.

The J gene is TRBJ2-5, the V gene TRBV5-1; 7 bases are shared with TRBD1. The CDR3 sequence is 15 residues long. Germline V gives CDR1 SGHRS, CDR2 YFSETQ. With 3 bases clipped from V and 5 bases from J, the junction kept 10 bases outside the gene matches. CDR3 amino acids: CASSSGTAGPETQYF. The CDR3 DNA reads TGCGCCAGCAGCTCTGGGACAGCCGGGCCTGAGACCCAGTACTTC.

The chain couples TRBV5-1 to TRBJ2-2; either TRBD1 or TRBD2 may fit D (5 bases each). With 6 bases removed from V and 7 bases from J, the gap between germline ends came to 13 bases. CDR3 length: 13 residues. Germline CDR1 SGHRS, CDR2 YFSETQ. CDR3 nucleotides: TGCGCCAGCATGGGACCGGGGTTCGGGGAGCTGTTTTTT. This gives the protein CASMGPGFGELFF.

Notes on this clone: Other nucleotide sequences in the sample specify the same CDR3. V gene TRBV11-3 combines with J gene TRBJ2-7; D gene uncertain. The CDR3 covers 13 residues. V lost 3 bases and J 2 bases, leaving 8 bases between the germline ends. Germline-derived CDR1 and CDR2 are SGHNT and YENEEA. The CDR3 sequence is CASSLRPTYEQYF. The CDR3 region has the DNA TGTGCCAGCAGCTTGAGGCCTACCTACGAGCAGTACTTC.

This chain links TRBV28 with TRBJ1-6, with D unresolved. Germline loops: CDR1 MDHEN, CDR2 SYDVKM. V was cut by 5 bases and J by 7 bases, with 15 bases left in between. This CDR3 comprises 15 residues. The CDR3 here is CASSPTDGPNSPLHF. CDR3 nucleotides: TGTGCCAGCAGTCCCACGGACGGACCGAATTCACCCCTCCACTTT.

The chain combines TRBV6-5 with TRBJ2-7, with unresolved D. V dropped 6 bases and J dropped 3 bases, with 9 bases sitting between them. The CDR3 extends over 12 amino acids. Germline lookup yields CDR1 MNHEY and CDR2 SVGAGI. CDR3 sequence reads: CASSNGLYEQYF. DNA for the CDR3: TGTGCCAGCAGCAACGGGCTCTACGAGCAGTACTTC.

This clone was detected a few times. The chain has TRBV10-1 and TRBJ1-1; no reliable D call. This CDR3 has 13 amino acids. Trimming cost V 8 bases and J 5 bases, with 15 bases left between them. Germline CDR1 reads WNHNN; CDR2 reads SYGVQD (reference sequence). CDR3 amino acids: CASAYGVGTEAFF. The CDR3 DNA sequence: TGCGCCAGCGCCTACGGCGTTGGGACTGAAGCTTTCTTT.

The rearrangement joins TRBV9 to TRBJ2-5; D is undetermined. Germline V gene lookup returns CDR1 SGDLS and CDR2 YYNGEE. V was cut by 0 bases and J by 2 bases, with 5 bases left in between. The CDR3 contains 13 residues. The CDR3 loop is CASSVAQQETQYF. CDR3 nucleotides: TGTGCCAGCAGCGTAGCACAGCAAGAGACCCAGTACTTC.

The CDR3 loop reads CASSPPGAGRNEQFF. The CDR3, as DNA: TGTGCCAGCAGTCCGCCGGGGGCAGGACGCAATGAGCAGTTCTTC. V usage is TRBV28 and J usage is TRBJ2-1; perhaps D is TRBD1 or TRBD2 (6 bases each). The CDR3 loop spans 15 amino acids. V lost 5 bases and J lost 6, with 17 bases in between. Germline CDR1 is MDHEN and CDR2 is SYDVKM.

This chain joins TRBV5-1 and TRBJ2-3; TRBD1 is a possible D gene (6 bases). This CDR3 comprises 15 residues. With 0 bases removed from V and 5 bases from J, the gap between germline ends came to 13 bases. From germline, CDR1 is SGHRS and CDR2 YFSETQ. CDR3: CASSLAQGYEDTQYF. The CDR3, as DNA: TGCGCCAGCAGCTTGGCCCAGGGGTATGAAGATACGCAGTATTTT.

The rearrangement joins TRBV10-3 to TRBJ2-3; TRBD2 matches 12 bases. Unmatched junction bases numbered 16, after V lost 4 bases and J lost 5 bases. Per the germline V gene, CDR1 is ENHRY and CDR2 is SYGVKD. The CDR3 is 19 amino acids. The CDR3 DNA is TGTGCCATCAGTGTGGGCCTAGCGGGAGGGGTTGTCTCGGTAGATACGCAGTATTTT. Translation: CAISVGLAGGVVSVDTQYF.

This chain uses TRBV7-2 with TRBJ2-7; D ambiguous. Looked up from germline, CDR1 is SGHTA and CDR2 is FQGNSA. V lost 8 bases to trimming and J lost 5 bases, with 10 bases between them. CDR3 length: 11 amino acids. The CDR3 nucleotides read TGTGCCAGCTCGGTGGCCAACGAGCAGTACTTC. It codes for CASSVANEQYF.

The chain joins TRBV28 to TRBJ2-7, with a tentative D call TRBD1 (6 bases). V lost 6 bases, J lost 0 bases, and 15 bases lay in between. Germline V gives CDR1 MDHEN, CDR2 SYDVKM. CDR3 length: 15 residues. The chain's CDR3 is CASRGHRTDSYEQYF. CDR3 DNA: TGTGCCAGCAGAGGACACAGGACAGACTCCTACGAGCAGTACTTC.

Turning to this clone: Other DNA sequences from this sample encode an identical CDR3 as well. The chain employs TRBV5-1 and TRBJ1-2, with 7 bases aligning to TRBD1. Trimming at V came to 0 bases and at J to 4 bases, leaving 3 bases not matched to a gene. CDR1 SGHRS and CDR2 YFSETQ come from the germline V gene. This CDR3 is 14 amino acids long. In nucleotides, the CDR3 is TGCGCCAGCAGCTTGGGGGACAGCTTCTATGGCTACACCTTC. The encoded protein is CASSLGDSFYGYTF.

V usage is TRBV30 and J usage is TRBJ2-7; tentatively, D is TRBD1 or TRBD2 (5 bases each). The CDR3 contains 12 residues. Germline V gene lookup returns CDR1 GTSNPN and CDR2 SVGIG (reference sequence). V shed 5 bases and J shed 4 bases, with 12 bases lying between them. Here the CDR3 reads CAWGVGGYEQYF. CDR3 sequence (DNA): TGTGCCTGGGGCGTTGGGGGTTACGAGCAGTACTTC.

Only a few counts were recorded for this clone. This chain connects TRBV6-4 to TRBJ1-2, with TRBD1 identical over 9 bases. The CDR3 totals 13 residues. The trim removed 5 bases at V and 7 bases at J, leaving 5 bases unmatched. Germline assignment: CDR1 MRHNA and CDR2 SNTAGT. The CDR3 nucleotides are TGTGCCAGCAGTCCGGACAGGGGACTTGGCTACACCTTC. Translation gives CASSPDRGLGYTF.

As for this clone: Within the sample, other DNA sequences also encode this same CDR3. This chain links TRBV7-9 with TRBJ1-5, with 7 bases that match TRBD1. The CDR3 is 15 amino acids. Unmatched junction bases numbered 8, after V lost 3 bases and J lost 6 bases. Germline V gene data show CDR1 as SEHNR and CDR2 as FQNEAQ (reference sequence). CDR3 in DNA: TGTGCCAGCAGCTTGGGGGACAGCGGGGGTCAGCCCCAGCATTTT. This translates into CASSLGDSGGQPQHF.

V gene TRBV5-4 combines with J gene TRBJ2-1, with 9 bases that match TRBD2. CDR1 and CDR2 from the germline V gene are SGHNT and YYREEE (reference sequence). V lost 4 bases to trimming and J lost 9 bases; unmatched junction nucleotides: 11. CDR3 length: 15 residues. CDR3 sequence: CASSTGLAKRGEQFF. For the CDR3, the DNA is TGTGCCAGCAGCACAGGACTAGCGAAAAGGGGTGAGCAGTTCTTC.

The gene calls are TRBV5-1 and TRBJ2-3, with 8 bases aligning to TRBD1. Losses at the gene ends were 4 bases for V and 1 base for J; bases not matched to a gene: 2. Germline CDR1 reads SGHRS; CDR2 reads YFSETQ. The CDR3 covers 14 residues. The CDR3 is CASSPTGGTDTQYF. The CDR3 DNA reads as TGCGCCAGCAGCCCGACAGGGGGCACAGATACGCAGTATTTT.

The J gene is TRBJ1-2, the V gene TRBV15; no definite D call. Trimming took 2 bases from V and 8 from J, leaving 18 bases between them. Germline CDR1 is LNHNV and CDR2 is YYDKDF (reference sequence). The CDR3 length is 15 residues. The CDR3 here is CATSRPTPVFGGYTF. CDR3 coding DNA: TGTGCCACCAGCAGACCAACCCCGGTATTCGGGGGCTACACCTTC.

The chain has TRBV15 and TRBJ1-5; possibly TRBD1 for D (6 bases). The CDR3 loop spans 15 amino acids. Trimming took 0 bases from V and 10 from J, leaving 16 bases between them. Germline CDR1 LNHNV, CDR2 YYDKDF (reference sequence). CDR3 sequence (DNA): TGTGCCACCAGCAGAGATTGGGACAAAGACTACCCCCAGCATTTT. This codes for CATSRDWDKDYPQHF. The whole variable domain, remainder taken from reference TRBV15 and TRBJ1-5, is DAMVIQNPRYQVTQFGKPVTLSCSQTLNHNVMYWYQQKSSQAPKLLFHYYDKDFNNEADTPDNFQSRRPNTSFCFLDIRSPGLGDTAMYLCATSRDWDKDYPQHFGDGTRLSIL.

This chain links TRBV2 with TRBJ2-7; TRBD1 matches at 7 bases. Trimming took 7 bases from V and 2 from J; bases not matched to a gene: 5. The CDR3 is 13 amino acids. Germline V gene sequence: CDR1 SNHLY, CDR2 FYNNEI. CDR3 coding DNA: TGTGCCAGCAACAGACAGGGAACCTACGAGCAGTACTTC. Its translation is CASNRQGTYEQYF.

This clone was seen a few times. The J gene is TRBJ2-2, the V gene TRBV7-9; 7 bases line up with TRBD1. J gave up 5 bases and V 5 bases, and 8 bases lay outside the gene matches. This CDR3 region has 15 residues. Germline V gives CDR1 SEHNR, CDR2 FQNEAQ (reference sequence). The CDR3 DNA follows: TGTGCCAGCAGCCCCCGACCGGGACAGACCGGGGAGCTGTTTTTT. Translated: CASSPRPGQTGELFF.

CDR3 nucleotide sequence: TGCAGCGTGGACTTAGCGGTCTCCTACAATGAGCAGTTCTTC. Translating gives CSVDLAVSYNEQFF. This sequence joins TRBV29-1 and TRBJ2-1, with D perhaps matching TRBD2 (6 bases). There are 14 residues in the CDR3. Trimming took off 6 bases at V and 0 bases at J, with 12 bases between the two ends. From germline, CDR1 is SQVTM and CDR2 ANQGSEA.

V is TRBV4-1 and J is TRBJ2-4; D gene unclear. The germline V gene has CDR1 MGHRA and CDR2 YSYEKL. The CDR3 sequence is 14 residues long. V was shortened by 4 bases and J by 6 bases, with 13 bases between the two germline ends. CDR3 nucleotide sequence: TGCGCCAGCAGCCCTCTCGCGATGGGAAACATTCAGTACTTC. This encodes CASSPLAMGNIQYF.

Remarks on this clone: The same CDR3 arises from other DNA sequences in this sample as well. This chain links TRBV28 with TRBJ2-1; possible D gene TRBD2, 5 bases. CDR3 length: 13 residues. The germline gives CDR1 MDHEN, CDR2 SYDVKM. Trimming cost V 7 bases and J 1 base, with 8 bases left between them. DNA for the CDR3: TGTGCCAGCACCCGGGGTTCCTACAATGAGCAGTTCTTC. Its protein product is CASTRGSYNEQFF.

This clone was picked up one time. The CDR3 coding sequence is TGCGCCAGCAGCCCTATAGCGGGAGATACGCAGTATTTT. Its protein is CASSPIAGDTQYF. This rearrangement joins TRBV10-1 to TRBJ2-3, with 7 bases that match TRBD2. The junction had 5 bases not matched to a gene; V was cut back by 6 bases and J by 5 bases. CDR1 is WNHNN, CDR2 SYGVQD, per germline (reference sequence). The CDR3 is 13 residues long.

V and J are TRBV19 and TRBJ2-3; TRBD2 matches 8 bases. Germline V gene data show CDR1 as LNHDA and CDR2 as SQIVND (reference sequence). This CDR3 is 15 amino acids long. V lost 4 bases and J lost 2; bases outside the gene matches: 5. CDR3 coding DNA: TGTGCCAGTAGTACCCCGGGAGGGTTCACAGATACGCAGTATTTT. Its protein is CASSTPGGFTDTQYF.